A single TCR beta chain is shown here with its context. No antigen is known for it. The data are from a study of cytomegalovirus exposure and HLA in healthy donors. Assay used: immunoSEQ multiplex PCR; TCRdb lists only in-frame clones, some missing. This table has more than 95,000 clones, 90% to 97% appearing once. The study, taken as a whole, reports: Reportedly, diagnosis of cytomegalovirus status by the classifier showed high specificity and sensitivity.

The CDR3 has 17 residues. Germline CDR1 is SEHNR and CDR2 is FQNEAQ (reference sequence). The V end lost 5 bases, the J end lost 3 bases, and 21 bases lay between the germline ends. The gene calls are TRBV7-9 and TRBJ2-3; D is possibly TRBD2 (7 bases). Material: PBMCs. This TCR came from a man younger than 35 in good health and CMV-seronegative. CDR3 loop: CASSPRGGGRVTDTQYF. The DNA for the CDR3 is TGTGCCAGCAGCCCCCGCGGGGGCGGGAGAGTGACAGATACGCAGTATTTT.